This T cell receptor (beta chain) was found in a study of post-analysis software for immune sequencing data. Background on the study: There were relapsing-remitting, secondary progressive and progressive-relapsing multiple sclerosis among the disease courses included. Broader study findings: Included in a set of a few TRBV segments more frequent in patients than controls were TRBV5-6, TRBV5-1 and TRBV20-1.

This CDR3 is 16 amino acids long. V dropped 5 bases and J dropped 4; count of bases not matched to a gene: 11. Carried by the TCR beta cDNA libraries were unique molecular identifiers. T cells, about 0.9 to 10 million of them, yielded some 500,000 cDNA molecules. TCRdb independently ran MiXCR on the PCR reads; one entry per CDR3 protein. This table has fewer than 850,000 distinct CDR3 sequences, 25% to 30% appearing once. This clonotype has more than one count but fewer than ten. The antigen is undetermined. This sequence joins TRBV12-3 or TRBV12-4 and TRBJ1-2; TRBD1 agrees at 9 bases. This clonotype originated in a girl under 18 with multiple sclerosis. What was sequenced was blood. CDR3 loop: CASSPYTGGAGYGYTF. In DNA form, the CDR3 reads TGTGCCAGCAGTCCCTATACAGGGGGCGCTGGCTATGGCTACACCTTC.